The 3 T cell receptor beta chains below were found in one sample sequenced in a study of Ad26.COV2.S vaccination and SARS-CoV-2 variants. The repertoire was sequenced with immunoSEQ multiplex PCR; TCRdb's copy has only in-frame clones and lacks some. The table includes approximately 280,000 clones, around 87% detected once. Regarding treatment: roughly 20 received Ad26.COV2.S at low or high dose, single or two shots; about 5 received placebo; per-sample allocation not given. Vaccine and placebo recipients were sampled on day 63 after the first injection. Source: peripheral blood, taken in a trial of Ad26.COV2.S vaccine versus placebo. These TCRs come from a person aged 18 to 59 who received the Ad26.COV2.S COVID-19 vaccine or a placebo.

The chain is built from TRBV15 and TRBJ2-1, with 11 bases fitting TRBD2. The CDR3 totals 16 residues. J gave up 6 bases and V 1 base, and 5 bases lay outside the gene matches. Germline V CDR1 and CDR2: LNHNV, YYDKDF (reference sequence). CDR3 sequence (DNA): TGTGCCACCAGCAGAGGGCTAGCGGGAGGAGGCAATGAGCAGTTCTTC. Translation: CATSRGLAGGGNEQFF.

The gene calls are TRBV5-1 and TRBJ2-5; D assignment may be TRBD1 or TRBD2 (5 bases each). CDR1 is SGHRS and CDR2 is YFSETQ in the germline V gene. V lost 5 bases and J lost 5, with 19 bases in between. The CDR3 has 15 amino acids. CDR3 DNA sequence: TGCGCCAGCAGGGCTACCGGGACCCCGGGGGAGACCCAGTACTTC. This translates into CASRATGTPGETQYF. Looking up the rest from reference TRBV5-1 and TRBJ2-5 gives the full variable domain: KAGVTQTPRYLIKTRGQQVTLSCSPISGHRSVSWYQQTPGQGLQFLFEYFSETQRNKGNFPGRFSGRQFSNSRSEMNVSTLELGDSALYLCASRATGTPGETQYFGPGTRLLVL.

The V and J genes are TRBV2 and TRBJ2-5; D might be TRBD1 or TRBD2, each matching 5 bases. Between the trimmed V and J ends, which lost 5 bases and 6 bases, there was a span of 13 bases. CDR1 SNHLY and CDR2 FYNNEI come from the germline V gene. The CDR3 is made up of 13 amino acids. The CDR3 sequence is CASSTGAIQTQYF. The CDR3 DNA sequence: TGTGCCAGCAGTACCGGGGCGATTCAGACCCAGTACTTC. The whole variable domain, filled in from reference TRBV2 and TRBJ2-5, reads EPEVTQTPSHQVTQMGQEVILRCVPISNHLYFYWYRQILGQKVEFLVSFYNNEISEKSEIFDDQFSVERPDGSNFTLKIRSTKLEDSAMYFCASSTGAIQTQYFGPGTRLLVL.